These T cell receptor beta chains were read from a single sample in a study of blood T cell repertoires in COVID-19. Clones were read by immunoSEQ multiplex PCR, and TCRdb kept only the in-frame ones, dropping some. The sample has about 58,000 clones, 88% seen once; the top ten hold 7% to 10%. The sequenced material came from peripheral blood. These receptors all come from a woman aged 70 to 79 with active COVID-19. CDR3s include the opening cysteine and the closing phenylalanine or tryptophan. D genes are given only for firm matches. A row's size may be missing; if present it is once, few, many or a size class.

d_call j_call v_call clone_size cdr3_nt cdr3_aa
NA TRBJ2-5 TRBV28 NA TGTGCCAGCATTCGCTCGCCGGGGGAAGAGACCCAGTACTTC CASIRSPGEETQYF
NA TRBJ1-2 TRBV5-3 NA TGTGCCAGAAGCTGGCCAACAGCGGCCCGTTGTTTTAACTATGGCTACACCTTC CARSWPTAARCFNYGYTF
NA TRBJ2-7 TRBV6-6 once TGTGCCAGCACCATGAGAGTAAGGGGCGAGCAGTACTTC CASTMRVRGEQYF
TRBD1 TRBJ2-7 TRBV19 NA TGTGCCAGTAGCACCGGGACAGGGGTTCACGAGCAGTACTTC CASSTGTGVHEQYF
NA TRBJ1-5 TRBV28 once TGTGCCAGCAGAGCAGGTGCTAGCAATCAGCCCCAGCATTTT CASRAGASNQPQHF
TRBD2 TRBJ2-7 TRBV27 NA TGTGCCAGCAGTTTAAACCCCTGGGCGGGAGATCTCGAGCAGTACTTC CASSLNPWAGDLEQYF
NA TRBJ2-3 TRBV28 NA TGTGCCAGCAACTCCCCCCCCGGGGGAGGTACGCAGTATTTT CASNSPPGGGTQYF
NA TRBJ1-3 TRBV7-9 once TGTGCCAGCAGCTTGACTACGCGGAACTCTGGAAACACCATATATTTT CASSLTTRNSGNTIYF
TRBD1 TRBJ2-1 TRBV20-1 NA TGCAGTGCTGGTGACAGGGGGGTTCGGGATGAGCAGTTCTTC CSAGDRGVRDEQFF
NA TRBJ1-3 TRBV11-2 few TGTGCCAGCAGCTTAGACCAGAGGGGAAACACCATATATTTT CASSLDQRGNTIYF
TRBD2 TRBJ2-3 TRBV3-1/TRBV3-2 NA TGTGCCAGCAGCCAAGATTGGGGGAGCGGGGCAGATACGCAGTATTTT CASSQDWGSGADTQYF
TRBD2 TRBJ2-3 TRBV9 NA TGTGCCAGCAGCCGGGCTAGCGGGTTCCCCACAGATACGCAGTATTTT CASSRASGFPTDTQYF
TRBD2 TRBJ2-4 TRBV6-5 NA TGTGCCACCCTGTATATCGGGGGGGATGACATTCAGTACTTC CATLYIGGDDIQYF
NA TRBJ2-2 TRBV18 few TGTGCCAGCTCACCCCAGGGCGGCGGGGACACCGGGGAGCTGTTTTTT CASSPQGGGDTGELFF
TRBD2 TRBJ2-1 TRBV7-9 NA TGTGCCAGCAGGACTAGCGGGAGCACTGAGCAGTTCTTC CASRTSGSTEQFF
TRBD2 TRBJ2-3 TRBV5-1 NA TGCGCCAGCAGCTTGGAGCTTTGGACTAGCGGCCCAGATACGCAGTATTTT CASSLELWTSGPDTQYF
TRBD1 TRBJ2-3 TRBV6-5 NA TGTGCCAGCACCGAGGGGACAGGGGTTGATACGCAGTATTTT CASTEGTGVDTQYF
TRBD1 TRBJ1-1 TRBV9 NA TGTGCCAGCAGCTTAAGGGGGCTGGAAGTCACTGAAGCTTTCTTT CASSLRGLEVTEAFF
TRBD1 TRBJ1-2 TRBV3-1/TRBV3-2 NA TGTGCCAGCAGCCAAGGGACAGGTCTGGATGGCTACACCTTC CASSQGTGLDGYTF
TRBD2 TRBJ2-7 TRBV10-3 NA TGTGCCATCATGGCGGGAGTCGCCTACGAGCAGTACTTC CAIMAGVAYEQYF
TRBD1 TRBJ1-4 TRBV30 NA TGTGCCTGGAGACCGGGACAGGTGGATGAAAAACTGTTTTTT CAWRPGQVDEKLFF
TRBD2 TRBJ2-7 TRBV5-1 NA TGCGCCAGCAGCGGACGGACTAGCGGGGGGTCCTACGAGCAGTACTTC CASSGRTSGGSYEQYF
NA TRBJ1-5 TRBV5-4 NA TGTGCCAGCAGCCCGGAGATCCAGCCCCAGCATTTT CASSPEIQPQHF
TRBD1 TRBJ2-5 TRBV19 NA TGTGCCAGTAGTATAGATATTCAGGACAGGGAATCCCAGTACTTC CASSIDIQDRESQYF
NA TRBJ1-6 TRBV7-9 NA TGTGCCAGCAGCCTACCTCAAGATTCACCCCTCCACTTT CASSLPQDSPLHF
NA TRBJ2-1 TRBV11-2 NA TGTGCCAGCAGCTCCGTGAGGAGCTCCTACAATGAGCAGTTCTTC CASSSVRSSYNEQFF
NA TRBJ2-5 TRBV6-5 NA TGTGCCACTGAGGCGGAGGAGACCCAGTACTTC CATEAEETQYF
NA TRBJ1-1 TRBV19 NA TGTGCCAGTAGAACCCAGGGAGGCACTGAAGCTTTCTTT CASRTQGGTEAFF
NA TRBJ2-1 TRBV7-3 once TGTGCCAGCAGCCCCGCAGGGCCCCACAATGAGCAGTTCTTC CASSPAGPHNEQFF
TRBD1 TRBJ2-1 TRBV5-1 few TGCGCCAGCAGCCAGTCCCGGGACAGGGCGATAAGGACCTACAATGAGCAGTTCTTC CASSQSRDRAIRTYNEQFF
TRBD2 TRBJ2-2 TRBV7-3 once TGTGCCAGCAGTTACAGGCTAGCGGGGTCCACCGGGGAGCTGTTTTTT CASSYRLAGSTGELFF
TRBD1 TRBJ1-6 TRBV3-1/TRBV3-2 few TGTGCCAGCAGCCAAGCGGACAGGGAAAATTCACCCCTCCACTTT CASSQADRENSPLHF
NA TRBJ2-7 TRBV2 NA TGTGCCAGCTGCTGCTCGGGGGAGGAGCAGTACTTC CASCCSGEEQYF
TRBD1 TRBJ2-7 TRBV28 NA TGTGCCAGCAGTTTAGATGTCCTGGGACAGAGGGTTCGGTACGAGCAGTACTTC CASSLDVLGQRVRYEQYF
TRBD2 TRBJ2-1 TRBV6-6 few TGTGCCAGCAGAAGGGGGACTAGCGGGCCTGAGCAGTTCTTC CASRRGTSGPEQFF